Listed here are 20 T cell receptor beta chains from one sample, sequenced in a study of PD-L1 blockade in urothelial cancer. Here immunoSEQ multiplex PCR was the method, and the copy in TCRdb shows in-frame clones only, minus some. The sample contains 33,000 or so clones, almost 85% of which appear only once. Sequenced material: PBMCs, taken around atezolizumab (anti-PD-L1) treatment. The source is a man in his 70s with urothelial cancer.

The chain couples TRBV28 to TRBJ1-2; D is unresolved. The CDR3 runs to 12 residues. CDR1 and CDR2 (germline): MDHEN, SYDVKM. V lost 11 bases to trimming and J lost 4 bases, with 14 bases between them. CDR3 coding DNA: TGTGCCCTGAGGAACTTTTTCTATGGCTACACCTTC. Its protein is CALRNFFYGYTF.

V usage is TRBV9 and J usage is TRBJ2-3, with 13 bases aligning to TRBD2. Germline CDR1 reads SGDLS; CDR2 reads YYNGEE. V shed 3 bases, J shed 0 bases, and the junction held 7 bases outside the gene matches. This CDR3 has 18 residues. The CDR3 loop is CASSANPGLAGSTDTQYF. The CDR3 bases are TGTGCCAGCAGCGCAAACCCGGGACTAGCGGGGAGCACAGATACGCAGTATTTT.

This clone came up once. As DNA, the CDR3 is TGTGCCAGCAGCCCGACAGGAATTGACTCTGGAAACACCATATATTTT. Protein: CASSPTGIDSGNTIYF. The chain uses TRBV27 and TRBJ1-3; maybe TRBD1 (6 bases). Germline assignment: CDR1 MNHEY and CDR2 SMNVEV (reference sequence). The CDR3 contains 16 residues. The V and J ends lost 6 bases and 0 bases respectively, with 15 bases between them.

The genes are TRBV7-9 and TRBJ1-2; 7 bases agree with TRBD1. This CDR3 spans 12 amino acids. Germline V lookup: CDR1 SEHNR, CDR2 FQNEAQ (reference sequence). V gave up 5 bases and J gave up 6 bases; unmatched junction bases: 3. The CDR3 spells CASSNRGNGYTF. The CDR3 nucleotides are TGTGCCAGCAGCAACAGGGGTAATGGCTACACCTTC. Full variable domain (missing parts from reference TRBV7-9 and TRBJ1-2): DTGVSQNPRHKITKRGQNVTFRCDPISEHNRLYWYRQTLGQGPEFLTYFQNEAQLEKSRLLSDRFSAERPKGSFSTLEIQRTEQGDSAMYLCASSNRGNGYTFGSGTRLTVV.

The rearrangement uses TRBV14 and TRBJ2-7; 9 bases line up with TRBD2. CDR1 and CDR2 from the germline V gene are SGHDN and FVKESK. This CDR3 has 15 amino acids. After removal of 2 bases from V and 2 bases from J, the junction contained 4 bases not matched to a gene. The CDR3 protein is CASSQFGGGAYEQYF. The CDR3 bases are TGTGCCAGCAGCCAATTTGGCGGGGGGGCCTACGAGCAGTACTTC.

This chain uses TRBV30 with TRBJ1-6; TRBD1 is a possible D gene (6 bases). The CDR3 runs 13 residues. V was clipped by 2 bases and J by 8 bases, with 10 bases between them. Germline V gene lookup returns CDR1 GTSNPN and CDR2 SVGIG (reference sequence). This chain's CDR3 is CAWSLNRDSPLHF. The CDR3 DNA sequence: TGTGCCTGGAGTTTAAACAGGGATTCACCCCTCCACTTT.

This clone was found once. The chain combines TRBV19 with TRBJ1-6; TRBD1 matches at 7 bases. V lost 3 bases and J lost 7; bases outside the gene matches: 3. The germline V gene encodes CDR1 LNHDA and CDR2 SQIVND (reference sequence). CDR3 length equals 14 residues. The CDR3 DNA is TGTGCCAGTAGTATTAGGGACAGCAATTCACCCCTCCACTTT. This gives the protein CASSIRDSNSPLHF.

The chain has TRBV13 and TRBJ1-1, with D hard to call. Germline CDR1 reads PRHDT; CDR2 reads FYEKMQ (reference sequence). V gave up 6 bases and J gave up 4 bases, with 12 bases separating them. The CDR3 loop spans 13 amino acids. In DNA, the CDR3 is TGTGCCAGCAGTTTCGCTGAGGGCACTGAAGCTTTCTTT. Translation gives CASSFAEGTEAFF.

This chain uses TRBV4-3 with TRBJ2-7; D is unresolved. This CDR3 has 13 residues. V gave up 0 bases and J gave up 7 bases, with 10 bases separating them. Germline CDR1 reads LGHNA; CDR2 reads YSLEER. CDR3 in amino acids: CASSQEWAGEQYF. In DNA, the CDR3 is TGCGCCAGCAGCCAAGAGTGGGCAGGTGAGCAGTACTTC.

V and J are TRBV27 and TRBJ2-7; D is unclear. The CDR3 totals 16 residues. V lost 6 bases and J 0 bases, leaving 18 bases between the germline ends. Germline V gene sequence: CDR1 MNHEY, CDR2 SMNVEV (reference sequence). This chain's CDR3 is CASSRSSGDHSYEQYF. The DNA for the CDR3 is TGTGCCAGCAGCCGGAGTAGTGGAGACCACTCCTACGAGCAGTACTTC.

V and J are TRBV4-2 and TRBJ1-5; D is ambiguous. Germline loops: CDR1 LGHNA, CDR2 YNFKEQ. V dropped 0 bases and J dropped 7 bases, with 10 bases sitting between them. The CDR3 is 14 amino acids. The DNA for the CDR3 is TGTGCCAGCAGCCAAGATTTGGAGGGCCAGCCCCAGCATTTT. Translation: CASSQDLEGQPQHF.

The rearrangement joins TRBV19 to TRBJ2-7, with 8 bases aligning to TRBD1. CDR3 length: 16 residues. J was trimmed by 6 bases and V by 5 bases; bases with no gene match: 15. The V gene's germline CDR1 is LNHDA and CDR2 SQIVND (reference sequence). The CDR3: CASSPAGTGGSLEQYF. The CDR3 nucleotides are TGTGCCAGTAGTCCGGCCGGGACAGGTGGATCTCTCGAGCAGTACTTC.

The CDR3 reads CASSFSGGAERNEQFF. The CDR3 bases are TGTGCCAGCAGCTTCTCCGGGGGGGCCGAGCGCAATGAGCAGTTCTTC. The rearrangement joins TRBV7-2 to TRBJ2-1; TRBD2 matches 8 bases. CDR3 size: 16 residues. V lost 3 bases and J lost 6; bases outside the gene matches: 10. In germline, CDR1 is SGHTA, CDR2 FQGNSA.

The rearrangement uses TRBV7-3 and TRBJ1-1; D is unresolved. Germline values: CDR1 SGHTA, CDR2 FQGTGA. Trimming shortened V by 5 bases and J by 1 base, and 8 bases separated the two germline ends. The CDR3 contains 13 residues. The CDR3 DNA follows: TGTGCCAGCAGCCTCCCGGGGAACACTGAAGCTTTCTTT. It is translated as CASSLPGNTEAFF.

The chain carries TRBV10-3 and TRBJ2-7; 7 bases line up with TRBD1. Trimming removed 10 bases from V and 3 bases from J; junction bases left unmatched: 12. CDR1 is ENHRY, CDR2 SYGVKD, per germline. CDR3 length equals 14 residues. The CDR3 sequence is CATRERQGDYEQYF. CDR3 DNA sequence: TGTGCCACCCGGGAACGACAGGGTGACTACGAGCAGTACTTC.

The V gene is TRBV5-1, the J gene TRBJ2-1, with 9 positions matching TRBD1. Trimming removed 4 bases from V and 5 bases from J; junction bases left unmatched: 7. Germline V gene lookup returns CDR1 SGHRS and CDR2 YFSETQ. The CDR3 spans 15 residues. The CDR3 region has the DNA TGCGCCAGCAGCGGGGGACAGGGTGACCACAATGAGCAGTTCTTC. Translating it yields CASSGGQGDHNEQFF. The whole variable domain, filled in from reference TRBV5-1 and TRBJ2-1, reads KAGVTQTPRYLIKTRGQQVTLSCSPISGHRSVSWYQQTPGQGLQFLFEYFSETQRNKGNFPGRFSGRQFSNSRSEMNVSTLELGDSALYLCASSGGQGDHNEQFFGPGTRLTVL.

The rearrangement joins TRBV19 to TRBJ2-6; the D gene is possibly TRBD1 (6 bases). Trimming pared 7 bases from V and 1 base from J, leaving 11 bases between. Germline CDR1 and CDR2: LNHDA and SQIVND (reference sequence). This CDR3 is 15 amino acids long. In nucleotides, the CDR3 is TGTGCCAGTACTCTAGGGGGTTCTGGGGCCAACGTCCTGACTTTC. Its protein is CASTLGGSGANVLTF.

The CDR3 region is CASSGSGGRYGYTF. CDR3 coding DNA: TGTGCCAGCAGTGGGTCAGGGGGCCGCTATGGCTACACCTTC. This chain uses TRBV2 with TRBJ1-2; 8 bases line up with TRBD1. The germline gives CDR1 SNHLY, CDR2 FYNNEI. CDR3 length: 14 amino acids. J lost 4 bases, V lost 4 bases, and 5 bases had no gene match.

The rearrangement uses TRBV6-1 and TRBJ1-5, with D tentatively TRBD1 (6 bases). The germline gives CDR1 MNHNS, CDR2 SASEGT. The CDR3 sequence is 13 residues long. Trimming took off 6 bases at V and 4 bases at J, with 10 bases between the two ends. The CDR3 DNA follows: TGTGCCAGCAGGGACAGCTTAAATCAGCCCCAGCATTTT. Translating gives CASRDSLNQPQHF.

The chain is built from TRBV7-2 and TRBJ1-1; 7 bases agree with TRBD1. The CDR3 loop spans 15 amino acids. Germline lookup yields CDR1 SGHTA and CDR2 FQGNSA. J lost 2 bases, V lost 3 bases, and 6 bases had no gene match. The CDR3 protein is CASSFSGQVNTEAFF. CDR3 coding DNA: TGTGCCAGCAGCTTTAGCGGACAGGTAAACACTGAAGCTTTCTTT.